Listed here are 9 T cell receptor beta chains from one sample, sequenced in a study of CD8 T cells in Susac syndrome. RNA totalling roughly 0.5 to 1 ug underwent reverse transcription with random hexamers. MiXCR, applied by TCRdb to the immunoSEQ multiplex PCR reads, yields one record per CDR3 protein. Of 100,000 to 150,000 distinct CDR3 sequences listed, approximately 96% are singletons. The material sequenced was CD4+ T cells from PBMCs. These receptors all stem from a human donor with Susac syndrome.

The J gene is TRBJ1-2, the V gene TRBV19, with 7 bases identical to TRBD1. After removal of 5 bases from V and 7 bases from J, the junction contained 10 bases not matched to a gene. This CDR3 spans 14 amino acids. Germline-derived CDR1 and CDR2 are LNHDA and SQIVND (reference sequence). The CDR3 protein is CASSAPGQLGGYTF. Written as DNA, the CDR3 is TGTGCCAGTAGTGCACCGGGACAGTTGGGTGGCTACACCTTC.

The genes are TRBV29-1 and TRBJ2-1; no firm D call. V lost 5 bases and J lost 8, with 7 bases in between. The germline gives CDR1 SQVTM, CDR2 ANQGSEA. CDR3 length equals 10 residues. CDR3 loop: CSVFYHEQFF. CDR3 in DNA: TGCAGCGTTTTTTATCATGAGCAGTTCTTC.

The chain uses TRBV6-5 and TRBJ2-2; D might be TRBD1 or TRBD2, each matching 6 bases. There are 15 residues in the CDR3. From germline, CDR1 is MNHEY and CDR2 SVGAGI. Trimming cost V 4 bases and J 6 bases, with 15 bases left between them. The CDR3 DNA sequence: TGTGCCAGCAGTTTCGATAAAGGGGGGTCCGGGGAGCTGTTTTTT. Its translation is CASSFDKGGSGELFF.

The chain carries TRBV5-1 and TRBJ2-5; the match to TRBD1 covers 8 bases. Germline values: CDR1 SGHRS, CDR2 YFSETQ. The CDR3 contains 13 residues. J was trimmed by 4 bases and V by 4 bases; bases with no gene match: 3. Here the CDR3 DNA reads TGCGCCAGCAGCCGCGGGACAGGAGAGACCCAGTACTTC. This translates into CASSRGTGETQYF.

This clonotype appeared a few times. The chain links TRBV18 to TRBJ2-1; no clear D gene. The V and J ends lost 4 bases and 8 bases respectively, with 15 bases between them. The CDR3 length is 14 residues. Germline loops: CDR1 KGHSH, CDR2 LQKENI. The CDR3 loop reads CASSREAAPDEQFF. CDR3 bases: TGTGCCAGCTCACGTGAGGCCGCTCCGGATGAGCAGTTCTTC.

J is TRBJ2-1 and V is TRBV24-1; D might be TRBD1 (5 bases). CDR1 KGHDR and CDR2 SFDVKD come from the germline V gene. V lost 3 bases, J lost 7 bases, and 12 bases lay in between. The CDR3 contains 14 residues. This CDR3 is CATSDTLPGNEQFF. The CDR3 nucleotides read TGTGCCACCAGTGATACACTCCCAGGGAATGAGCAGTTCTTC.

The chain is built from TRBV29-1 and TRBJ1-2, with a tentative D call TRBD1 (6 bases). The length of the CDR3 is 13 residues. Germline CDR1 reads SQVTM; CDR2 reads ANQGSEA. Trimming removed 5 bases at V and 6 bases at J, with 16 bases between. The CDR3 DNA reads TGCAGCGTTTCAGGGGCCGGGAACAATGGCTACACCTTC. This sequence encodes CSVSGAGNNGYTF.

This sequence joins TRBV5-1 and TRBJ2-1; tentative D call: TRBD2 (6 bases). V lost 4 bases, J lost 1 base, and 9 bases lay in between. Germline CDR1 and CDR2: SGHRS and YFSETQ. The CDR3 loop spans 14 amino acids. CDR3 region: CASSRGASYNEQFF. The CDR3 nucleotides are TGCGCCAGCAGCCGCGGGGCGTCCTACAATGAGCAGTTCTTC. The variable domain in full, completed from reference TRBV5-1 and TRBJ2-1, reads KAGVTQTPRYLIKTRGQQVTLSCSPISGHRSVSWYQQTPGQGLQFLFEYFSETQRNKGNFPGRFSGRQFSNSRSEMNVSTLELGDSALYLCASSRGASYNEQFFGPGTRLTVL.

The rearrangement uses TRBV3-1 and TRBJ2-7; possibly TRBD1 or TRBD2 for D (5 bases each). V was pared by 0 bases and J by 2 bases, with 14 bases between. CDR1 is LGHDT and CDR2 is YNNKEL in the germline V gene (reference sequence). The CDR3 spans 16 residues. The CDR3 DNA follows: TGTGCCAGCAGCCAAGATTTGGGGACGGGTACCTACGAGCAGTACTTC. Its translation: CASSQDLGTGTYEQYF.